The present entry profiles one T cell receptor (beta chain) with its context. V was trimmed by 4 bases and J by 4 bases, leaving 16 bases between them. The CDR3 covers 15 residues. The germline gives CDR1 LNHDA, CDR2 SQIVND (reference sequence). Method: immunoSEQ multiplex PCR; TCRdb's copy keeps in-frame clones and lacks some. The table shows some 140,000 clones, with 85% to 95% occurring only once. These data come from a study of cytotoxic CD8 clonotypes in ibrutinib-treated CLL. Study at large: The subjects consisted of approximately twelve relapsed/refractory and 15 treatment-naive individuals, with approximately 18 IGHV unmutated.

The source of about 2 micrograms of genomic DNA for TCR beta libraries was cryopreserved PBMCs. The origin of this receptor is a human donor with chronic lymphocytic leukemia. The specimen was PBMCs, collected after 12 months of ibrutinib treatment. This rearrangement joins TRBV19 to TRBJ1-1; D unclear. Written as DNA, the CDR3 is TGTGCCAGTAGTAGACCGGGCTACATGGGCACTGAAGCTTTCTTT. It specifies CASSRPGYMGTEAFF.